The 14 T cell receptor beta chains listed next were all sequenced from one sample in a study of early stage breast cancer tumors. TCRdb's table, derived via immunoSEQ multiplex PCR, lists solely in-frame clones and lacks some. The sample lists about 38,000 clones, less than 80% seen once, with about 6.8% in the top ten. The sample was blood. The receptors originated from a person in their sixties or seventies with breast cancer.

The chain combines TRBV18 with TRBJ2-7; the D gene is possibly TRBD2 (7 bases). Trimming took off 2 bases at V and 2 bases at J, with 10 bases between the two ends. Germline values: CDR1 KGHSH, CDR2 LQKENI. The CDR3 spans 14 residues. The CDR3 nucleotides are TGTGCCAGCTCACCAGCGGGGGCCACCTACGAGCAGTACTTC. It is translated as CASSPAGATYEQYF.

The CDR3 nucleotides are TGCGCCAGCAGCCAACCGGGACAGGGCATTGGCTACACCTTC. This codes for CASSQPGQGIGYTF. This chain connects TRBV4-1 to TRBJ1-2, with 9 positions matching TRBD1. CDR3 length equals 14 residues. Germline V gene data show CDR1 as MGHRA and CDR2 as YSYEKL. Trimming took 2 bases from V and 7 from J; bases not matched to a gene: 5.

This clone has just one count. CDR3 protein: CASSHRNTEAFF. The CDR3 DNA follows: TGTGCCAGCAGCCACCGGAACACTGAAGCTTTCTTT. The chain recombines TRBV7-9 with TRBJ1-1; no clear D gene. In germline, CDR1 is SEHNR, CDR2 FQNEAQ (reference sequence). This CDR3 comprises 12 residues. The germline V and J ends were trimmed by 5 bases and 1 base, with 5 bases remaining between them.

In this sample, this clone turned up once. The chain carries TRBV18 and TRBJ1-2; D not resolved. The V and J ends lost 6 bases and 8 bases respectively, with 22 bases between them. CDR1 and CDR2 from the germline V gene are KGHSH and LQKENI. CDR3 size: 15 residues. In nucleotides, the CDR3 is TGTGCCAGCTCCCTCACCCGTACTAAGGATGACGGCTACACCTTC. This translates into CASSLTRTKDDGYTF.

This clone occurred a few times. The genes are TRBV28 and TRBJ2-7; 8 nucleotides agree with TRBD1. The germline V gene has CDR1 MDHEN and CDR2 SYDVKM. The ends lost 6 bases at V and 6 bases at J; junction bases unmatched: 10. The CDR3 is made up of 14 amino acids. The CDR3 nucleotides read TGTGCCAGCAGCATACCGGGGACAGGTAGCGAGCAGTACTTC. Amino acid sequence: CASSIPGTGSEQYF.

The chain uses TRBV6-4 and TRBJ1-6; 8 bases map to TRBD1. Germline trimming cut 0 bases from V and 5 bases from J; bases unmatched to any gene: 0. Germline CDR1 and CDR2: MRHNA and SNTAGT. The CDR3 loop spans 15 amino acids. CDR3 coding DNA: TGTGCCAGCAGTGACTCGACAGGGGATAATTCACCCCTCCACTTT. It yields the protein CASSDSTGDNSPLHF.

CDR3: CASSSRLAGGGETQYF. For the CDR3, the DNA is TGTGCCAGCAGTTCCCGACTAGCGGGAGGCGGGGAGACCCAGTACTTC. This chain links TRBV28 with TRBJ2-5, with TRBD2 matching over 13 bases. Germline V gene sequence: CDR1 MDHEN, CDR2 SYDVKM. V lost 4 bases and J lost 5; bases outside the gene matches: 7. The CDR3 contains 16 residues.

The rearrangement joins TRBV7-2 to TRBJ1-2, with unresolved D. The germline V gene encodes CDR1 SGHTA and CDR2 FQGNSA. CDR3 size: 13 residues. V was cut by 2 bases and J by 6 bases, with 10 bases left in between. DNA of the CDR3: TGTGCCAGCAGCTTATTGCCCACAGATGGCTACACCTTC. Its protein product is CASSLLPTDGYTF.

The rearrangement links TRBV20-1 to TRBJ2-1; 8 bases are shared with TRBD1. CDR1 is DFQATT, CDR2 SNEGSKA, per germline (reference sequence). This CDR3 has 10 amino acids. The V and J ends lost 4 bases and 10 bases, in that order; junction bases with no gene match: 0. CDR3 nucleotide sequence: TGCAGTGCTACAGGGGGCGAGCAGTTCTTC. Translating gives CSATGGEQFF.

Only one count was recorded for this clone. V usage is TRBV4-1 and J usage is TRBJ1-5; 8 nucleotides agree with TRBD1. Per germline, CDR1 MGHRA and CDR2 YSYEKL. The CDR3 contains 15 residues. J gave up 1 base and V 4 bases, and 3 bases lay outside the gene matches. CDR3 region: CASSLRQGSNQPQHF. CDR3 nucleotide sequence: TGCGCCAGCAGCCTGCGACAGGGGAGCAATCAGCCCCAGCATTTT.

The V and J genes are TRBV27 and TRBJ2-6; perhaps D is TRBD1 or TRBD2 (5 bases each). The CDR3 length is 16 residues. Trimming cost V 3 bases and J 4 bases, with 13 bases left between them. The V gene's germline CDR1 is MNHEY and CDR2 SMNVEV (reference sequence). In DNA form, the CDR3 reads TGTGCCAGCAGTTTTCGTCGGGACCCGGGGGCCAACGTCCTGACTTTC. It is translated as CASSFRRDPGANVLTF.

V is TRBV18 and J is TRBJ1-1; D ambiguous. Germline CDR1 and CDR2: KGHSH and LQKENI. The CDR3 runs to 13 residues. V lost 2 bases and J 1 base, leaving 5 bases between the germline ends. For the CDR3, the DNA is TGTGCCAGCTCACCAGTTCCGAACACTGAAGCTTTCTTT. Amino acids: CASSPVPNTEAFF.

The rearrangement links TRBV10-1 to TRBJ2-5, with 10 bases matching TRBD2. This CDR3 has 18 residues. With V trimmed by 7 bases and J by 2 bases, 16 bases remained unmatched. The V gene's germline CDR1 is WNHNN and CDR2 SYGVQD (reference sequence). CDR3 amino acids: CASKDKPGTSELQETQYF. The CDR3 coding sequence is TGCGCCAGCAAAGACAAACCCGGGACTAGCGAACTTCAAGAGACCCAGTACTTC.

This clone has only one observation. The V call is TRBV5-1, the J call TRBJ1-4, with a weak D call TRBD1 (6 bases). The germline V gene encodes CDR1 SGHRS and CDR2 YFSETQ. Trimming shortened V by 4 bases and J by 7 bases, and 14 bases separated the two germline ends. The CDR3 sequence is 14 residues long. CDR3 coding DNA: TGCGCCAGCAGCGTAGGGGGTGGAGGTGAAAAACTGTTTTTT. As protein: CASSVGGGGEKLFF.